This passage covers 18 T cell receptor beta chains from one sample sequenced in a study of blood T cell repertoires in COVID-19. Assay: immunoSEQ multiplex PCR; the TCRdb copy retains only in-frame clones and omits some. Among some 99,000 clones listed, roughly 84% were seen once. The sample comprised peripheral blood. The receptors were sampled from a woman between 50 and 59 years old with acute or convalescent COVID-19.

This clone was counted a few times. The chain carries TRBV11-3 and TRBJ2-1; 11 bases are shared with TRBD1. The CDR3 has 14 residues. Germline V gene lookup returns CDR1 SGHNT and CDR2 YENEEA. Trimming cost V 3 bases and J 9 bases; bases outside gene matches: 4. CDR3 bases: TGTGCCAGCAGCTTCGGGACAGGGGGAGGTGAGCAGTTCTTC. Amino acid sequence: CASSFGTGGGEQFF.

CDR3 amino acids: CATRHRGTNTEAFF. The CDR3 nucleotides are TGTGCCACTCGACACAGGGGCACGAACACTGAAGCTTTCTTT. The chain couples TRBV28 to TRBJ1-1; TRBD1 agrees at 7 bases. The length of the CDR3 is 14 residues. The ends lost 10 bases at V and 1 base at J; junction bases unmatched: 9. Germline loops: CDR1 MDHEN, CDR2 SYDVKM.

This chain uses TRBV2 with TRBJ1-3; no definite D call. CDR1 SNHLY and CDR2 FYNNEI come from the germline V gene. The V end was cut by 5 bases, the J end by 3 bases, with 17 bases between. The CDR3 runs 16 residues. CDR3 DNA sequence: TGTGCCAGCAGTCCTTACGGAGGGCGAAGTGGAAACACCATATATTTT. It is translated as CASSPYGGRSGNTIYF.

The rearrangement links TRBV5-4 to TRBJ2-7; no reliable D call. CDR3 length equals 11 residues. Germline V CDR1 and CDR2: SGHNT, YYREEE (reference sequence). V dropped 3 bases and J dropped 7 bases, with 8 bases sitting between them. The CDR3 is CASSYITEQYF. The CDR3 region has the DNA TGTGCCAGCAGCTACATAACGGAGCAGTACTTC.

The gene calls are TRBV10-3 and TRBJ2-3; tentatively, D is TRBD2 (7 bases). Trimming took off 8 bases at V and 6 bases at J, with 12 bases between the two ends. The CDR3 runs to 12 residues. Germline V CDR1 and CDR2: ENHRY, SYGVKD. The CDR3 DNA reads as TGTGCCATCGGAGGGGGGGCGGATACGCAGTATTTT. Its translation is CAIGGGADTQYF.

As DNA, the CDR3 is TGTGCCAGCAGCAAAGCGAAGGAGGGTAGTGAGGGCAATCAGCCCCAGCATTTT. It yields the protein CASSKAKEGSEGNQPQHF. The chain carries TRBV21-1 and TRBJ1-5. TRBV21-1 is a listed pseudogene. CDR3 size: 18 residues.

The chain couples TRBV2 to TRBJ1-4, with 9 bases matching TRBD1. The CDR3 loop spans 16 amino acids. V lost 5 bases, J lost 6 bases, and 10 bases stayed unmatched. From germline, CDR1 is SNHLY and CDR2 FYNNEI. As DNA, the CDR3 is TGTGCCAGCAGTTCCCCCCCCGGGACAGGGTATGAAAAACTGTTTTTT. Translated, it gives CASSSPPGTGYEKLFF.

The chain links TRBV18 to TRBJ1-1, with D possibly TRBD1 on 6 matching bases. This CDR3 spans 16 amino acids. V gave up 6 bases and J gave up 8 bases, with 25 bases separating them. The V gene's germline CDR1 is KGHSH and CDR2 LQKENI. Written as DNA, the CDR3 is TGTGCCAGCTCTCCTACCCTATTTGGACAGACCGGAGAAGCTTTCTTT. It yields the protein CASSPTLFGQTGEAFF.

The V call is TRBV12-3 or TRBV12-4, the J call TRBJ1-1; D ambiguous. This CDR3 spans 12 amino acids. Deletions cut 3 bases from V and 7 bases from J, with 9 bases between. CDR3 sequence (DNA): TGTGCCAGCAGTTTTAGCCAGCTTGAAGCTTTCTTT. Protein: CASSFSQLEAFF.

This rearrangement joins TRBV2 to TRBJ2-1; 9 bases are a match to TRBD1. The ends lost 0 bases at V and 9 bases at J; junction bases unmatched: 6. There are 15 residues in the CDR3. The V gene's germline CDR1 is SNHLY and CDR2 FYNNEI. CDR3 nucleotides: TGTGCCAGCAGTGAAGCGGGACAGGGTAGGAGTGAGCAGTTCTTC. This sequence encodes CASSEAGQGRSEQFF.

V and J are TRBV12-3 or TRBV12-4 and TRBJ2-3, with D maybe TRBD2 (5 bases). This CDR3 spans 13 amino acids. Trimming pared 6 bases from V and 3 bases from J, leaving 10 bases between. The DNA for the CDR3 is TGTGCCAGCAGCCTGGACTCAACAGATACGCAGTATTTT. This gives the protein CASSLDSTDTQYF.

The chain is built from TRBV28 and TRBJ1-2, with 11 bases identical to TRBD1. J lost 5 bases, V lost 5 bases, and 10 bases had no gene match. Germline V CDR1 and CDR2: MDHEN, SYDVKM. CDR3 length: 16 amino acids. CDR3 DNA: TGTGCCAGCAGTATCGGTGGGACAGGGGGAAAGTATGGCTACACCTTC. Amino acids: CASSIGGTGGKYGYTF.

The rearrangement uses TRBV7-9 and TRBJ2-2; D perhaps matches TRBD2 (5 bases). The CDR3 loop spans 16 amino acids. The germline gives CDR1 SEHNR, CDR2 FQNEAQ (reference sequence). V was clipped by 8 bases and J by 7 bases, with 23 bases between them. The CDR3 sequence: CASLQSSITEIGELFF. The CDR3 DNA follows: TGTGCCAGCCTCCAGTCTAGCATTACAGAGATCGGGGAGCTGTTTTTT.

The gene calls are TRBV19 and TRBJ2-1; 9 nucleotides match TRBD2. The length of the CDR3 is 16 residues. Trimming took 3 bases from V and 14 from J; bases not matched to a gene: 17. CDR1 and CDR2 (germline): LNHDA, SQIVND (reference sequence). CDR3 in amino acids: CASSMGVVAGDPVEFF. DNA of the CDR3: TGTGCCAGTAGTATGGGGGTGGTAGCGGGGGATCCAGTGGAGTTCTTC.

This clone came up a few times. The chain combines TRBV23-1 with TRBJ1-4, with D possibly TRBD1 on 6 matching bases. TRBV23-1 is placed among ORFs of uncertain function. Between the trimmed V and J ends, which lost 4 bases and 0 bases, there was a span of 6 bases. This CDR3 is built from 14 residues. CDR3 loop: CASSRTATNEKLFF. The CDR3 DNA is TGCGCCAGCAGTCGGACAGCAACTAATGAAAAACTGTTTTTT.

On this clone itself: This sample includes further DNA sequences coding for the same CDR3. CDR3 protein: CAISEQGMNTEAFF. In DNA, the CDR3 is TGTGCCATCAGTGAACAGGGGATGAACACTGAAGCTTTCTTT. This chain connects TRBV10-3 to TRBJ1-1; 7 bases match TRBD1. Looked up from germline, CDR1 is ENHRY and CDR2 is SYGVKD. J was trimmed by 0 bases and V by 3 bases; bases with no gene match: 1. This CDR3 spans 14 amino acids.

CDR3 protein: CASSPGSEAKLFF. CDR3 coding DNA: TGTGCCAGCTCACCAGGGTCCGAGGCAAAACTGTTTTTT. The V and J genes are TRBV18 and TRBJ1-4; D gene ambiguous. Germline V gives CDR1 KGHSH, CDR2 LQKENI. Deletions cut 2 bases from V and 10 bases from J, with 11 bases between. This CDR3 spans 13 amino acids.

V and J are TRBV5-4 and TRBJ2-7; 8 bases match TRBD1. The CDR3 sequence is 14 residues long. CDR1 is SGHNT and CDR2 is YYREEE in the germline V gene (reference sequence). With V trimmed by 0 bases and J by 6 bases, 5 bases remained unmatched. The CDR3 protein is CASSLGTGTSEQYF. CDR3 sequence (DNA): TGTGCCAGCAGCTTGGGGACAGGGACGAGCGAGCAGTACTTC.